Listed here are 32 T cell receptor beta chains from one sample, sequenced in a study of cytomegalovirus exposure and HLA in healthy donors. The primer mix had 60 Vbeta and 13 Jbeta primers. Clones were read by immunoSEQ multiplex PCR, and TCRdb kept only the in-frame ones, dropping some. The sample includes fewer than 150,000 clones, approximately 15% seen only once; the top ten take under 2%. Sequencing input: PBMCs. The origin of the receptors is a woman aged 18-29 years in good health and CMV-seronegative.

This chain uses TRBV19 with TRBJ1-2, with D maybe TRBD1 (5 bases). Trimming cost V 2 bases and J 7 bases, with 11 bases left between them. CDR3 size: 13 residues. The V gene's germline CDR1 is LNHDA and CDR2 SQIVND (reference sequence). The CDR3 reads CASSINGGSGYTF. The CDR3 nucleotides are TGTGCCAGTAGTATAAACGGGGGGAGTGGCTACACCTTC.

J is TRBJ1-6 and V is TRBV7-2, with 9 bases aligning to TRBD1. The V gene end was trimmed by 7 bases and the J gene end by 10 bases; junction bases not matched to a gene: 11. CDR3 length equals 15 residues. CDR1 is SGHTA, CDR2 FQGNSA, per germline. CDR3 amino acids: CASTLSNRGRSPLHF. For the CDR3, the DNA is TGTGCCAGCACCCTTAGCAACAGGGGGCGATCACCCCTCCACTTT.

The chain carries TRBV28 and TRBJ1-2; D not resolved. Germline loops: CDR1 MDHEN, CDR2 SYDVKM. This CDR3 has 12 amino acids. Trimming took 5 bases from V and 2 from J, leaving 6 bases between them. This CDR3 is CASSPQNYGYTF. The DNA of the CDR3 is TGTGCCAGCAGTCCCCAGAACTATGGCTACACCTTC.

This clone was observed a few times. V gene TRBV30 combines with J gene TRBJ1-5, with a tentative D call TRBD1 (5 bases). Germline V gene sequence: CDR1 GTSNPN, CDR2 SVGIG (reference sequence). CDR3 length: 16 residues. Deletions cut 2 bases from V and 3 bases from J, with 17 bases between. Here the CDR3 reads CAWSSGRGRVNQPQHF. In DNA, the CDR3 is TGTGCCTGGAGTTCAGGGAGGGGACGGGTCAATCAGCCCCAGCATTTT.

The chain couples TRBV29-1 to TRBJ1-5, with D perhaps matching TRBD1 (5 bases). The CDR3 totals 12 residues. Germline CDR1 SQVTM, CDR2 ANQGSEA. The germline V and J ends were trimmed by 4 bases and 4 bases, with 8 bases remaining between them. The CDR3, as DNA: TGCAGCGTTGGGGCAGGGAATCAGCCCCAGCATTTT. Translating it yields CSVGAGNQPQHF.

In its sample, this clone was seen a few times. The chain recombines TRBV15 with TRBJ2-7, with 8 bases identical to TRBD2. This CDR3 has 16 amino acids. Germline V CDR1 and CDR2: LNHNV, YYDKDF (reference sequence). Trimming at V came to 4 bases and at J to 4 bases, leaving 12 bases not matched to a gene. DNA of the CDR3: TGTGCCACCAGCACCGCTTTGATCGGGAGGGAATACGAGCAGTACTTC. The encoded protein is CATSTALIGREYEQYF.

This clone was seen a handful of times. This chain links TRBV19 with TRBJ2-7; TRBD2 matches at 9 bases. The CDR3 runs 14 residues. The germline V gene encodes CDR1 LNHDA and CDR2 SQIVND (reference sequence). V was clipped by 0 bases and J by 3 bases; unmatched bases: 0. The CDR3 nucleotides are TGTGCCAGTAGTATAGAAGCGGGAGGCTACGAGCAGTACTTC. Translating gives CASSIEAGGYEQYF.

The V call is TRBV28, the J call TRBJ1-1, with 9 bases that match TRBD1. The CDR3 spans 18 residues. V shed 3 bases and J 3 bases; nucleotides not matched to a gene: 14. CDR1 and CDR2 from the germline V gene are MDHEN and SYDVKM. The CDR3 loop is CASSLPPPTGGGDTEAFF. CDR3 in DNA: TGTGCCAGCAGTTTGCCCCCCCCCACAGGGGGCGGGGACACTGAAGCTTTCTTT.

In its sample, this clone was seen once. This rearrangement joins TRBV9 to TRBJ2-7; the match to TRBD1 covers 9 bases. J gave up 1 base and V 0 bases, and 2 bases lay outside the gene matches. Germline CDR1 SGDLS, CDR2 YYNGEE. This CDR3 comprises 15 residues. The CDR3 loop reads CASSVEGTGSYEQYF. CDR3 nucleotide sequence: TGTGCCAGCAGCGTAGAGGGGACAGGGTCCTACGAGCAGTACTTC.

This clone has just a few counts. J is TRBJ2-7 and V is TRBV9, with 8 bases that match TRBD2. Germline assignment: CDR1 SGDLS and CDR2 YYNGEE. Trimming cost V 2 bases and J 3 bases; bases outside gene matches: 1. The CDR3 runs to 13 residues. CDR3 sequence (DNA): TGTGCCAGCAGCGTTAGCGGGAACTACGAGCAGTACTTC. Residues: CASSVSGNYEQYF.

The J gene is TRBJ1-5, the V gene TRBV28, with D maybe TRBD1 (5 bases). The CDR3 sequence is 17 residues long. Germline V gene sequence: CDR1 MDHEN, CDR2 SYDVKM. Trimming cost V 5 bases and J 1 base, with 18 bases left between them. The CDR3 sequence: CASSRPRGGSSNQPQHF. Here the CDR3 DNA reads TGTGCCAGCAGTAGACCTAGGGGAGGATCGAGCAATCAGCCCCAGCATTTT.

This sequence joins TRBV19 and TRBJ1-2; 9 bases line up with TRBD1. Germline values: CDR1 LNHDA, CDR2 SQIVND (reference sequence). The J segment lost 6 bases and the V segment lost 1 base, leaving 6 bases of the junction unmatched. The CDR3 loop spans 15 amino acids. Here the CDR3 DNA reads TGTGCCAGTAGTATAGTGGACAGGGGTCTTGATGGCTACACCTTC. This codes for CASSIVDRGLDGYTF.

A few counts support this clone. CDR3 sequence: CAISESTSGTSSYNEQFF. The DNA for the CDR3 is TGTGCCATCAGTGAGTCAACTAGCGGGACGAGCTCCTACAATGAGCAGTTCTTC. The V and J genes are TRBV10-3 and TRBJ2-1, with TRBD2 identical over 10 bases. Germline lookup yields CDR1 ENHRY and CDR2 SYGVKD. With V trimmed by 0 bases and J by 0 bases, 5 bases remained unmatched. The CDR3 has 18 residues.

This chain links TRBV7-9 with TRBJ1-2; a weak D match, TRBD1 (6 bases). The V end was cut by 5 bases, the J end by 3 bases, with 19 bases between. The CDR3 runs to 16 residues. Per germline, CDR1 SEHNR and CDR2 FQNEAQ (reference sequence). CDR3 in DNA: TGTGCCAGCAGCCTAGAGCTCGGGGGGCCTTACTATGGCTACACCTTC. Its protein product is CASSLELGGPYYGYTF.

V is TRBV5-6 and J is TRBJ2-3, with 8 nucleotides matching TRBD1. V was clipped by 7 bases and J by 4 bases; unmatched bases: 5. Germline V gives CDR1 SGHDT, CDR2 YYEEEE. The CDR3 runs to 13 residues. CDR3 nucleotides: TGTGCCAGCGGACGACAGGGGTCAGATACGCAGTATTTT. Its translation is CASGRQGSDTQYF.

This clone came up a few times. One end of the junction fails to match germline, which may point to a read error. Written as DNA, the CDR3 is TGTGCCTGGAGTTCGGGGACTAGCGATATAGATAAGCAGTATTTT. Amino acid sequence: CAWSSGTSDIDKQYF. The rearrangement joins TRBV30 to TRBJ2-3; the match to TRBD2 covers 10 bases. Germline CDR1 GTSNPN, CDR2 SVGIG (reference sequence). There are 15 residues in the CDR3. The full variable domain, in which reference TRBV30 and TRBJ2-3 provide the parts outside the CDR3, is SQTIHQWPATLVQPVGSPLSLECTVEGTSNPNLYWYRQAAGRGLQLLFYSVGIGQISSEVPQNLSASRPQDRQFILSSKKLLLSDSGFYLCAWSSGTSDIDKQYFGPGTRLTVL.

The chain joins TRBV7-9 to TRBJ2-7; D may be TRBD1 (5 bases). The CDR3 length is 13 residues. Trimming removed 2 bases from V and 4 bases from J, with 9 bases in between. The germline CDR1 and CDR2 sequences are SEHNR and FQNEAQ (reference sequence). In DNA, the CDR3 is TGTGCCAGCAGCTTACCCCCAGGGTACGAGCAGTACTTC. Its protein product is CASSLPPGYEQYF.

The chain joins TRBV27 to TRBJ2-7; 9 positions agree with TRBD1. With 5 bases clipped from V and 0 bases from J, the junction kept 8 bases outside the gene matches. The CDR3 sequence is 16 residues long. Germline loops: CDR1 MNHEY, CDR2 SMNVEV (reference sequence). CDR3: CASSHRGTGLSYEQYF. The DNA of the CDR3 is TGTGCCAGCAGTCACCGCGGGACAGGGCTCTCCTACGAGCAGTACTTC.

About this clone itself: A junction end diverges from the germline sequence, so it may reflect a read error. The chain couples TRBV28 to TRBJ1-5, with D possibly matching TRBD1 (6 bases). The CDR3 is made up of 16 amino acids. In germline, CDR1 is MDHEN, CDR2 SYDVKM. The CDR3 loop reads CASRVERGYSNQLQHF. The CDR3, as DNA: TGTGCCAGCAGGGTCGAGAGGGGGTATAGCAATCAGCTCCAGCATTTT.

This clone was seen a handful of times. This chain uses TRBV2 with TRBJ2-1; D is perhaps TRBD2 (7 bases). V was cut by 6 bases and J by 7 bases, with 19 bases left in between. The CDR3 sequence is 15 residues long. The germline CDR1 and CDR2 sequences are SNHLY and FYNNEI. CDR3 region: CASSQGGGFRNEQFF. As DNA, the CDR3 is TGTGCCAGCAGCCAAGGGGGGGGGTTTAGGAATGAGCAGTTCTTC.

This clone has more than one count but fewer than ten. This chain links TRBV6-1 with TRBJ2-5; D is possibly TRBD1 (5 bases). Germline CDR1 and CDR2: MNHNS and SASEGT. V lost 10 bases, J lost 5 bases, and 23 bases lay in between. The CDR3 is 15 amino acids. CDR3 in amino acids: CATSPTTAAMETQYF. For the CDR3, the DNA is TGTGCCACCTCCCCGACGACAGCCGCCATGGAGACCCAGTACTTC.

The sample holds a few counts of this clone. The rearrangement joins TRBV5-1 to TRBJ1-1, with D possibly being TRBD1 (5 bases). The germline V gene encodes CDR1 SGHRS and CDR2 YFSETQ. The CDR3 is 17 residues long. V gave up 0 bases and J gave up 2 bases, with 17 bases separating them. As DNA, the CDR3 is TGCGCCAGCAGCTTGGGGAGTCTGGGGCGTTCAAACACTGAAGCTTTCTTT. Protein sequence: CASSLGSLGRSNTEAFF. Variable domain in full (rest from reference TRBV5-1 and TRBJ1-1): KAGVTQTPRYLIKTRGQQVTLSCSPISGHRSVSWYQQTPGQGLQFLFEYFSETQRNKGNFPGRFSGRQFSNSRSEMNVSTLELGDSALYLCASSLGSLGRSNTEAFFGQGTRLTVV.

This clone was seen a handful of times. The V gene is TRBV21-1, the J gene TRBJ1-1. TRBV21-1 is tagged as a pseudogene. The CDR3 covers 14 residues. The CDR3: CASSPLQGGTEAFF. CDR3 DNA: TGTGCCAGCAGCCCCTTGCAGGGAGGCACTGAAGCTTTCTTT.

The chain couples TRBV5-4 to TRBJ2-7, with D unresolved. Per the germline V gene, CDR1 is SGHNT and CDR2 is YYREEE (reference sequence). This CDR3 has 14 amino acids. V gave up 0 bases and J gave up 2 bases, with 9 bases separating them. CDR3: CASSLGQAPYEQYF. CDR3 DNA: TGTGCCAGCAGCTTGGGTCAGGCCCCCTACGAGCAGTACTTC.

This clone showed up just a few times. The rearrangement joins TRBV2 to TRBJ2-3; TRBD1 might be the D (6 bases). CDR1 SNHLY and CDR2 FYNNEI come from the germline V gene. With 4 bases removed from V and 4 bases from J, the gap between germline ends came to 12 bases. This CDR3 is built from 14 residues. CDR3 sequence reads: CASSGGPGPDTQYF. CDR3 DNA sequence: TGTGCCAGCAGTGGGGGGCCGGGACCAGATACGCAGTATTTT.

V and J are TRBV6-6 and TRBJ1-1, with a tentative D call TRBD1 (5 bases). CDR1 is MNHNY and CDR2 is SVGAGI in the germline V gene (reference sequence). V was cut by 8 bases and J by 7 bases, with 17 bases left in between. This CDR3 has 13 amino acids. CDR3 DNA: TGTGCCAGCCGAACGGGGGACCCCCGTGAAGCTTTCTTT. Translated, it gives CASRTGDPREAFF.

The chain uses TRBV11-2 and TRBJ1-4; 8 bases align to TRBD1. V lost 5 bases and J lost 5; bases outside the gene matches: 4. CDR3 length: 14 amino acids. Germline V gives CDR1 SGHAT, CDR2 FQNNGV. CDR3 DNA: TGTGCCAGCAGCCTACAGGGGGGGAATGAAAAACTGTTTTTT. This encodes CASSLQGGNEKLFF.

In its sample, this clone was seen a few times. V gene TRBV28 combines with J gene TRBJ2-6; 7 nucleotides match TRBD2. Per the germline V gene, CDR1 is MDHEN and CDR2 is SYDVKM. V lost 6 bases and J lost 1; bases outside the gene matches: 6. The length of the CDR3 is 16 residues. The CDR3 nucleotides are TGTGCCAGCAGGCCCACCGGGGGGTCTGGGGCCAACGTCCTGACTTTC. Translated, it gives CASRPTGGSGANVLTF.

Comments on this clone: An end of the junction differs from the germline gene, which may be a read error. CDR3 residues: CSASGGGASF. CDR3 nucleotides: TGCAGTGCTAGCGGGGGGGGAGCTTCCTTT. The rearrangement links TRBV20-1 to TRBJ1-1; D is possibly TRBD1 (5 bases). The CDR3 sequence is 10 residues long. Germline CDR1 reads DFQATT; CDR2 reads SNEGSKA (reference sequence).

The chain uses TRBV5-5 and TRBJ2-7; 7 nucleotides align to TRBD1. The CDR3 extends over 13 amino acids. CDR1 SGHKS and CDR2 YYEKEE come from the germline V gene (reference sequence). The junction had 4 bases not matched to a gene; V was cut back by 0 bases and J by 7 bases. DNA for the CDR3: TGTGCCAGCAGCTTGGGGACAGGTCTAGAGCAGTACTTC. Amino acid sequence: CASSLGTGLEQYF.

The chain carries TRBV11-3 and TRBJ2-1, with D possibly TRBD2 on 6 matching bases. There are 18 residues in the CDR3. Trimming cost V 0 bases and J 0 bases, with 15 bases left between them. CDR1 SGHNT and CDR2 YENEEA come from the germline V gene. The CDR3 DNA reads as TGTGCCAGCAGCTTAGATGGGGGGTTGGCAGTCTCCTACAATGAGCAGTTCTTC. It yields the protein CASSLDGGLAVSYNEQFF.

The chain links TRBV5-6 to TRBJ2-4; maybe TRBD1 (7 bases). Per germline, CDR1 SGHDT and CDR2 YYEEEE. This CDR3 region has 12 residues. Trimming pared 2 bases from V and 8 bases from J, leaving 8 bases between. The CDR3 sequence is CASSFRGDIQYF. CDR3 DNA sequence: TGTGCCAGCAGCTTCAGGGGGGACATTCAGTACTTC.